Given below is one T cell receptor beta chain in context. It has no known antigen specificity. Nothing much larger sits one base from this clone, and base qualities are not available. The germline V gene gives CDR1 as KGHDR and CDR2 as SFDVKD. Reading from cysteine to phenylalanine, the CDR3 counts 17 amino acids. The read is trimmed to its CDR3 DNA, 51 bases read in frame from base 1. At the junction V is shortened by 1 base and J by 4 bases; bases outside the gene matches: 7. The data are from a study of T-cell reconstitution after alpha-beta-depleted transplantation in children (dated by TCRdb to 2015 to 2016). Concerning the study at large: The study quantitatively tracked T-cell immune reconstitution after TCRalphabeta/CD19-depleted allogeneic hematopoietic cell transplantation in children using TCR repertoire profiling.

Libraries were constructed by PCR. The sequencer listed for this sample is Illumina HiSeq 2500. To normalize quantification of the TCRbeta repertoire, the TCR libraries were built with molecular barcoding that relied on unique molecular identifiers. The public reads were run again by TCRdb, first through fastp at Q25 and then through MiXCR, and only productive beta chains were kept. Rows are combined by CDR3 protein, so each entry shows the most common genes and DNA. In this sample the table shows hundreds of thousands of distinct CDR3 sequences, about 12% of which occur a single time. The ten largest clones capture less than 6.5% of the sample.

Material: PBMCs from the stem cell graft donor, obtained from the stem cell graft. This receptor chain uses TRBV24-1 and TRBJ2-1; TRBD2 lines up with 9 middle nucleotides. The TCR originated in a human donor who donated a stem cell graft to a child with combined immunodeficiency. The CDR3 protein: CATSDFRGRDIYNEQFF. At the DNA level, the sequence is TGTGCCACCAGTGATTTTCGCGGGAGGGACATTTACAATGAGCAGTTCTTC.